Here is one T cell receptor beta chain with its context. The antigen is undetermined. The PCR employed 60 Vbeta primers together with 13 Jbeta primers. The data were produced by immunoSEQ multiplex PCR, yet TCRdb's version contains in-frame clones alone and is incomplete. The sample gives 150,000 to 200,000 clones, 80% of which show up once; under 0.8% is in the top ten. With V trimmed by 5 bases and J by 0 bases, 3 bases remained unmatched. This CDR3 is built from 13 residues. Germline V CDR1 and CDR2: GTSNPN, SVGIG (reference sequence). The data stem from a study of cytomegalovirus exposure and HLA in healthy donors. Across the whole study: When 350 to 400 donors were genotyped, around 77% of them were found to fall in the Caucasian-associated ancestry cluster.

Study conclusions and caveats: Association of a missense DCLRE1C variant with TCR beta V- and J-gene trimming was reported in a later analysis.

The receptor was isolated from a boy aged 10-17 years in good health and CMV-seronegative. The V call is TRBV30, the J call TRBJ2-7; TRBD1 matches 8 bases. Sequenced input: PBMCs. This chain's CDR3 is CAWSGQGSYEQYF. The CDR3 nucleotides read TGTGCCTGGTCCGGACAGGGCTCCTACGAGCAGTACTTC.